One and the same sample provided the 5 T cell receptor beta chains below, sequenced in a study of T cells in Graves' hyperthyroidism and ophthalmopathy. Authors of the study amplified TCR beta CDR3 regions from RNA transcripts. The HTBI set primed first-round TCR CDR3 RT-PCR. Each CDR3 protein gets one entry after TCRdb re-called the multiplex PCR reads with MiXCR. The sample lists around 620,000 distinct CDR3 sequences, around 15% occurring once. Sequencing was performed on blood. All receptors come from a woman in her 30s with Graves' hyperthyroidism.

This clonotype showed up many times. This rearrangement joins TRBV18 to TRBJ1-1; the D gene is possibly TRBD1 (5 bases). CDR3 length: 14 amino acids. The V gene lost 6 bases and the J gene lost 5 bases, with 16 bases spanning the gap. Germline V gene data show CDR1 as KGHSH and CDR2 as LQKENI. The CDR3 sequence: CASSLVGGRTEAFF. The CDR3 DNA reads TGTGCCAGCTCCCTTGTGGGGGGAAGGACTGAAGCTTTCTTT. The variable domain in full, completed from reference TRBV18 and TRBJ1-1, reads NAGVMQNPRHLVRRRGQEARLRCSPMKGHSHVYWYRQLPEEGLKFMVYLQKENIIDESGMPKERFSAEFPKEGPSILRIQQVVRGDSAAYFCASSLVGGRTEAFFGQGTRLTVV.

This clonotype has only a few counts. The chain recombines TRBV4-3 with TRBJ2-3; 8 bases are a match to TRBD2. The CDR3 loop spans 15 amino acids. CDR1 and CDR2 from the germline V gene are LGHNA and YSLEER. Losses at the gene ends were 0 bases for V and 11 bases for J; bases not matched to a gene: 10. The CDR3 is CASSQERAGVSGQYF. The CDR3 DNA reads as TGCGCCAGCAGCCAAGAGCGAGCGGGAGTGTCAGGGCAGTATTTT.

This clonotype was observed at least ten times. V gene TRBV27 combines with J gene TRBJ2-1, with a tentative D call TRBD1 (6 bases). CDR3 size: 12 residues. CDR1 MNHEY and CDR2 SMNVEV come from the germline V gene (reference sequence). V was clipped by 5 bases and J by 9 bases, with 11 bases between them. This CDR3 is CASSQQGFEQFF. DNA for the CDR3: TGTGCCAGCAGTCAACAGGGCTTTGAGCAGTTCTTC.

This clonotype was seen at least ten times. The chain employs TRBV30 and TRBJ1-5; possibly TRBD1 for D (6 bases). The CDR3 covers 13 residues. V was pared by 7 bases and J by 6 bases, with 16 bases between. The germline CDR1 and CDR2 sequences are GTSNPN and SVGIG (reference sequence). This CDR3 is CALGPGAGQPQHF. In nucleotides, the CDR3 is TGTGCCTTAGGCCCGGGGGCCGGTCAGCCCCAGCATTTT.

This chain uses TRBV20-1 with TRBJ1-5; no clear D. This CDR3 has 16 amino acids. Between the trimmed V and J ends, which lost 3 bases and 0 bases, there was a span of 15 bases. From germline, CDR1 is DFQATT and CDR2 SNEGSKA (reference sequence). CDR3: CSARGPGQNSNQPQHF. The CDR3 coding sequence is TGCAGTGCTAGGGGTCCGGGTCAGAATAGCAATCAGCCCCAGCATTTT.